The entry that follows covers one TCR beta chain sequence. The source of the sample is a study of blood T cell repertoires in COVID-19. About the study: Samples representing acute and convalescent COVID-19 were sourced from the United States, Italy and Spain.

Profiling relied on immunoSEQ multiplex PCR, and the TCRdb table lists in-frame clones only, not all of them. This table has around 170,000 clones, about 87% appearing once. CDR1 is GTSNPN and CDR2 is SVGIG in the germline V gene (reference sequence). The CDR3 covers 13 residues. Germline trimming cut 7 bases from V and 2 bases from J; bases unmatched to any gene: 8. This clonotype originated in a man in his sixties with acute or convalescent COVID-19. The gene calls are TRBV30 and TRBJ2-7; 7 bases are a match to TRBD1. Specimen: peripheral blood. CDR3 sequence: CASGGDEAYEQYF. The CDR3 nucleotides are TGTGCCTCAGGGGGTGACGAAGCCTACGAGCAGTACTTC.